This T cell receptor beta chain was retrieved from a study of blood T cells in healthy people across ages. Study-wide findings and caveats: Unsorted PBMCs ruled out conclusive naive versus antigen-experienced comparison.

The CDR3 is 14 amino acids. V was pared by 0 bases and J by 10 bases, with 13 bases between. Germline V lookup: CDR1 DFQATT, CDR2 SNEGSKA (reference sequence). Concerning this clonotype itself: The antigen remains unidentified.

Healthy Caucasian individuals from Russia aged about 6 to 90 were enrolled as donors. Through a sample-barcoded 5' primer and a J-beta primer mix, a second PCR was run for roughly 7 to 12 cycles. A template-switch adaptor that had 12 random nucleotides put a tag on each cDNA molecule. TCRdb passed the 5' RACE reads through MiXCR, listing each CDR3 protein once. This table holds 500,000 to 650,000 distinct CDR3 sequences, 27% found once. A further study also used this sample, focusing on T cells of mothers and their children. That source adds: The donors comprised six children and their three healthy Caucasian mothers.

This rearrangement joins TRBV20-1 to TRBJ1-6; unclear D gene. The clonotype was recovered from a boy younger than 10 in good health. The specimen sequenced was blood. The DNA for the CDR3 is TGCAGTGCTAGAGATAAGGGTTTCGGGTCACCCCTCCACTTT. Protein: CSARDKGFGSPLHF.